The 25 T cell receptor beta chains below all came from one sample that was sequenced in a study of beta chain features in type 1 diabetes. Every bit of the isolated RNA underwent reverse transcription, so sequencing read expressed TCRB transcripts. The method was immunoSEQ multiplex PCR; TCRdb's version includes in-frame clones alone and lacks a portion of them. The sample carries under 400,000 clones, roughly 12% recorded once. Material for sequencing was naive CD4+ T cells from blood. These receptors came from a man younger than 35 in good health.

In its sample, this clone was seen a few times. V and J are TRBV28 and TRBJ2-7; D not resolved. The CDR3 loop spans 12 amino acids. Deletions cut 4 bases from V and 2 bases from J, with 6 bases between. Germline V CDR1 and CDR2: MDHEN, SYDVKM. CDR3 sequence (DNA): TGTGCCAGCAGTTCCGGTCCCTACGAGCAGTACTTC. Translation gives CASSSGPYEQYF.

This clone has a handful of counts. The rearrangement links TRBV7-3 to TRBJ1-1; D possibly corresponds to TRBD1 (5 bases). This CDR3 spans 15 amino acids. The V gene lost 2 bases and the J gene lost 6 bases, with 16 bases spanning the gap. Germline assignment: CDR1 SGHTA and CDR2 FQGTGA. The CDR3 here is CASSLLPGLTAEAFF. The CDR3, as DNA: TGTGCCAGCAGCTTATTGCCGGGACTTACAGCTGAAGCTTTCTTT.

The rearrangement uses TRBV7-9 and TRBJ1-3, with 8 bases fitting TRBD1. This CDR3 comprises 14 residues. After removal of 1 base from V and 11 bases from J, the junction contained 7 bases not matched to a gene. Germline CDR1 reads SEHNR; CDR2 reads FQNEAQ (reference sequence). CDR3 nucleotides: TGTGCCAGCAGCTTAGACCTTGGACAGGGTTCCATATATTTT. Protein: CASSLDLGQGSIYF.

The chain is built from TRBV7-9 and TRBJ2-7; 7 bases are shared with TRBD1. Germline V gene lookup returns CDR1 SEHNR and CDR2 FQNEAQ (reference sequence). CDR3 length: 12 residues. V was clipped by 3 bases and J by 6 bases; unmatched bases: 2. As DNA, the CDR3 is TGTGCCAGCAGCTTCGACAGGGTCGAGCAGTACTTC. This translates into CASSFDRVEQYF.

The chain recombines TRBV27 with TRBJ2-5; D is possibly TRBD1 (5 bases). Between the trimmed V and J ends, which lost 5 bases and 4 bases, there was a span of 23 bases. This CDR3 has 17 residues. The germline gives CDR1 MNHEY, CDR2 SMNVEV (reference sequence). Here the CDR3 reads CASSPRPFSTAPETQYF. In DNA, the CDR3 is TGTGCCAGCAGTCCAAGACCTTTTTCGACAGCCCCAGAGACCCAGTACTTC.

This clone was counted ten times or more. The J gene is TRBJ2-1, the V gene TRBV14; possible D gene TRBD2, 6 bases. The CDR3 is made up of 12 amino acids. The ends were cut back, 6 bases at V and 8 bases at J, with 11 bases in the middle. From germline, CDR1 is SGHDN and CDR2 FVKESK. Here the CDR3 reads CASSIAVHEQFF. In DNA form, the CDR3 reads TGTGCCAGCAGTATAGCGGTCCATGAGCAGTTCTTC. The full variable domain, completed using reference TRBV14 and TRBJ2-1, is EAGVTQFPSHSVIEKGQTVTLRCDPISGHDNLYWYRRVMGKEIKFLLHFVKESKQDESGMPNNRFLAERTGGTYSTLKVQPAELEDSGVYFCASSIAVHEQFFGPGTRLTVL.

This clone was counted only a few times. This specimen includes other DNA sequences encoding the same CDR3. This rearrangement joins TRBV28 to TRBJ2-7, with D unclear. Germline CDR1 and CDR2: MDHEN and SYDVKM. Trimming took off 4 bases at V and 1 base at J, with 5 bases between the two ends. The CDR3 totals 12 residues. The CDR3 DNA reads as TGTGCCAGCAGTTACAGTTCCTACGAGCAGTACTTC. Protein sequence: CASSYSSYEQYF. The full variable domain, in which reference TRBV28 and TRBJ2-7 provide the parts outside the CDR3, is DVKVTQSSRYLVKRTGEKVFLECVQDMDHENMFWYRQDPGLGLRLIYFSYDVKMKEKGDIPEGYSVSREKKERFSLILESASTNQTSMYLCASSYSSYEQYFGPGTRLTVT.

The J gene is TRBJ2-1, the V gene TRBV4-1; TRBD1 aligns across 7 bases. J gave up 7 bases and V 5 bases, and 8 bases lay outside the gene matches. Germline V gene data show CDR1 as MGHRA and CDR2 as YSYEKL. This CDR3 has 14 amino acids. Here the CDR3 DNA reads TGCGCCAGCAGCGCCGCCCCAGGGGGTAATGAGCAGTTCTTC. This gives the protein CASSAAPGGNEQFF.

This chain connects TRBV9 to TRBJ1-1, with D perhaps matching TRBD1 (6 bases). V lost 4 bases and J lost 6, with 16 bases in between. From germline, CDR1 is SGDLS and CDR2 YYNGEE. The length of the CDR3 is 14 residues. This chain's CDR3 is CASSPGGDKAEAFF. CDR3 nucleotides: TGTGCCAGCAGCCCCGGGGGGGACAAGGCTGAAGCTTTCTTT.

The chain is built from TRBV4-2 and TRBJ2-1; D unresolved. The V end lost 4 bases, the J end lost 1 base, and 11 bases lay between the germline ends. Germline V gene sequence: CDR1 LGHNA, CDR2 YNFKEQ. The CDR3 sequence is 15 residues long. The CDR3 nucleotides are TGTGCCAGCAGCCCACCGGTAATATCCTACAATGAGCAGTTCTTC. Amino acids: CASSPPVISYNEQFF.

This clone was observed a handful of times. CDR3 in amino acids: CASSYSTGRPLHF. The CDR3, as DNA: TGTGCCAGCAGTTACTCGACGGGGAGACCCCTCCACTTT. The chain employs TRBV6-5 and TRBJ1-6; the D is unclear. Trimming cost V 0 bases and J 12 bases, with 9 bases left between them. Germline loops: CDR1 MNHEY, CDR2 SVGAGI. This CDR3 is 13 amino acids long.

CDR3 DNA: TGTGCCAGCAGTACCAGGGTTTCTGGGGCCAACGTCCTGACTTTC. It specifies CASSTRVSGANVLTF. This chain joins TRBV6-5 and TRBJ2-6, with D possibly being TRBD1 (5 bases). The CDR3 has 15 amino acids. The V end was cut by 5 bases, the J end by 1 base, with 9 bases between. Per the germline V gene, CDR1 is MNHEY and CDR2 is SVGAGI.

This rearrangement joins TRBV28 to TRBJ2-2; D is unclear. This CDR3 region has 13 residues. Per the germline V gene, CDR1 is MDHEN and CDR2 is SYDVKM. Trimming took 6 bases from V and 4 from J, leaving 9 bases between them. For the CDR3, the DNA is TGTGCCAGCAGGCCCACAGTCACCGGGGAGCTGTTTTTT. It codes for CASRPTVTGELFF. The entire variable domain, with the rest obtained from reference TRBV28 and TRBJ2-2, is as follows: DVKVTQSSRYLVKRTGEKVFLECVQDMDHENMFWYRQDPGLGLRLIYFSYDVKMKEKGDIPEGYSVSREKKERFSLILESASTNQTSMYLCASRPTVTGELFFGEGSRLTVL.

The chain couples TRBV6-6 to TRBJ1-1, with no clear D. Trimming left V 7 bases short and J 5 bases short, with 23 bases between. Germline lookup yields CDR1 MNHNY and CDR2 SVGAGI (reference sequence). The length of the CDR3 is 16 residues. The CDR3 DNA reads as TGTGCCAGCAACCTTCAGGAGGGTAGGCCGGGGACTGAAGCTTTCTTT. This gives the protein CASNLQEGRPGTEAFF.

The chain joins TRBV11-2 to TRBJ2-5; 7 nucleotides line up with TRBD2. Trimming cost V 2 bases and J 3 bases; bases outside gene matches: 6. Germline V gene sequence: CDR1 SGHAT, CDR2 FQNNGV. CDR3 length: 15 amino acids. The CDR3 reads CASSLRRLAEETQYF. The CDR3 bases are TGTGCCAGCAGCTTACGACGGCTAGCGGAAGAGACCCAGTACTTC.

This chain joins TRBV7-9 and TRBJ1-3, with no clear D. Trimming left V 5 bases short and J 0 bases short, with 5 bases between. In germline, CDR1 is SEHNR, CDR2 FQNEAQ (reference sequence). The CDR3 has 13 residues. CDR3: CASSPHSGNTIYF. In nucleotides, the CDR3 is TGTGCCAGCAGCCCCCACTCTGGAAACACCATATATTTT.

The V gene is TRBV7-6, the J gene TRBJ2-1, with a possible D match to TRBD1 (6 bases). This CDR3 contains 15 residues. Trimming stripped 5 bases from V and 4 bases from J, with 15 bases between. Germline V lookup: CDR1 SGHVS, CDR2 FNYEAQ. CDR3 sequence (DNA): TGTGCCAGCAGCCTTAGAGGACAGACATACAATGAGCAGTTCTTC. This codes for CASSLRGQTYNEQFF.

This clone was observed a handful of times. CDR3 nucleotides: TGTGCCAGCTCAAGCGGGACGGAATACGAGCAGTACTTC. Its protein is CASSSGTEYEQYF. This sequence joins TRBV18 and TRBJ2-7, with 7 bases fitting TRBD2. The CDR3 spans 13 residues. The trim removed 5 bases at V and 4 bases at J, leaving 5 bases unmatched. CDR1 is KGHSH and CDR2 is LQKENI in the germline V gene.

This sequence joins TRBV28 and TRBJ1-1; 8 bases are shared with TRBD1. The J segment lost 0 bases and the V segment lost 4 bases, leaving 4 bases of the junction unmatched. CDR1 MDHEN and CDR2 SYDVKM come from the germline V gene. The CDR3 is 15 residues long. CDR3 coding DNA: TGTGCCAGCAGTTGGCCGGACAGGGTGAACACTGAAGCTTTCTTT. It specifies CASSWPDRVNTEAFF.

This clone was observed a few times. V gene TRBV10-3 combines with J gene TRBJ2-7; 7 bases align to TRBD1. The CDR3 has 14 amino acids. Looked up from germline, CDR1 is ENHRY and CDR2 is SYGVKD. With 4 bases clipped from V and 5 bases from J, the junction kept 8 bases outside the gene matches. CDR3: CAISAIQGIDEQYF. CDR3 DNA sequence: TGTGCCATCAGTGCTATACAGGGGATCGACGAGCAGTACTTC.

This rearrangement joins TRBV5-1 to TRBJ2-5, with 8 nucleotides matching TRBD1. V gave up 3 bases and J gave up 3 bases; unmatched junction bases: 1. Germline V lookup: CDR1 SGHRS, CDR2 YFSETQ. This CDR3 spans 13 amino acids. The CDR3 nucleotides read TGCGCCAGCAGCTCGACAGGGGAAGAGACCCAGTACTTC. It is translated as CASSSTGEETQYF.

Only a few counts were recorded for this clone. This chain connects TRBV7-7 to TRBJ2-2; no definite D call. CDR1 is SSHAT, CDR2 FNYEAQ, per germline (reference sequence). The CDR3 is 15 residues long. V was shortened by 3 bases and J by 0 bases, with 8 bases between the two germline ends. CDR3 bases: TGTGCCAGCAGCTTGGGCAGTCCGAACACCGGGGAGCTGTTTTTT. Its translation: CASSLGSPNTGELFF.

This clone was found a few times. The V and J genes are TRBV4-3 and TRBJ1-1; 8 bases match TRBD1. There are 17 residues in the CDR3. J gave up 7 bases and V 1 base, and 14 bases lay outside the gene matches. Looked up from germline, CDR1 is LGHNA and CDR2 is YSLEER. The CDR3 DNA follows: TGCGCCAGCAGCCAAGCGTCAGGGGGCGGGGGTTACATTGAAGCTTTCTTT. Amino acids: CASSQASGGGGYIEAFF.

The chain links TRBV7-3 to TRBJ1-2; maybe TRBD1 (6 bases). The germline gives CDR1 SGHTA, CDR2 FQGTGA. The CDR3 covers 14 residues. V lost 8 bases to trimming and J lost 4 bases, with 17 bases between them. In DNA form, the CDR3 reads TGTGCCAGCGCCTGGGGGGGGGCGGGCTATGGCTACACCTTC. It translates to CASAWGGAGYGYTF.

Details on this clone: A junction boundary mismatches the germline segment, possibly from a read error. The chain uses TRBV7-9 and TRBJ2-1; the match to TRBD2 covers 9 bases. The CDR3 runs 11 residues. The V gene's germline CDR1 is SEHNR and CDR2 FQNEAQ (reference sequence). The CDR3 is CASSLPKREVF. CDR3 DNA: TGTGCCAGCAGCTTACCGAAGCGGGAGGTCTTC.